The rows below give T cell receptor beta chains drawn from one sample of a study of cytomegalovirus exposure and HLA in healthy donors. Here immunoSEQ multiplex PCR was the method, and the copy in TCRdb shows in-frame clones only, minus some. Of 100,000 or so clones listed, around 80% are singletons. The sequencing input was PBMCs. Receptors originate from a young man in good health and CMV-seronegative. CDR3s include the opening cysteine and the closing phenylalanine or tryptophan. Fields, in order: J gene, clone size, D gene, V gene, CDR3 DNA, CDR3 protein. D genes are given only for firm matches. Size is stated for part of the rows, as once, few or many counts, or as a class when the clone is expanded.

J gene: TRBJ1-6
clone size: NA
D gene: TRBD1
V gene: TRBV5-1
CDR3 DNA: TGCGCCAGCAGCTACTGGACAGGGGGATCCATGGGGTCACCCCTCCACTTT
CDR3 protein: CASSYWTGGSMGSPLHF

J gene: TRBJ1-1
clone size: NA
D gene: TRBD1
V gene: TRBV5-1
CDR3 DNA: TGCGCCAGCAGCTCAAGGACAGGGGTCGGAAACACTGAAGCTTTCTTT
CDR3 protein: CASSSRTGVGNTEAFF

J gene: TRBJ1-5
clone size: NA
D gene: TRBD1
V gene: TRBV28
CDR3 DNA: TGTGCCAGCAGTTCCCCTGGACAGGCCGTCCGAGAGTACGAGCCCCAGCATTTT
CDR3 protein: CASSSPGQAVREYEPQHF

J gene: TRBJ1-5
clone size: few
D gene: TRBD1
V gene: TRBV10-3
CDR3 DNA: TGTGCCATCAGCGAGGGACAGGGGGCGAGCATGAGGTTTCGTCAGCCCCAGCATTTT
CDR3 protein: CAISEGQGASMRFRQPQHF

J gene: TRBJ2-5
clone size: NA
D gene: TRBD1
V gene: TRBV7-3
CDR3 DNA: TGTGCCAGCAGCCAGCAAGGACAGGAAGAGACCCAGTACTTC
CDR3 protein: CASSQQGQEETQYF

J gene: TRBJ1-2
clone size: NA
D gene: TRBD1
V gene: TRBV29-1
CDR3 DNA: TGCAGCGACCTGGGACAGGGGAGAGGCTACACCTTC
CDR3 protein: CSDLGQGRGYTF

J gene: TRBJ2-5
clone size: NA
D gene: TRBD1
V gene: TRBV19
CDR3 DNA: TGTGCCAGTAGTACACCGGGACAGGGATCTGTGCAGTACTTC
CDR3 protein: CASSTPGQGSVQYF

J gene: TRBJ1-1
clone size: NA
D gene: NA
V gene: TRBV6-5
CDR3 DNA: TGTGCCAGCAGTTACGGTGGCAGGAACACTGAAGCTTTCTTT
CDR3 protein: CASSYGGRNTEAFF

J gene: TRBJ2-7
clone size: NA
D gene: TRBD1
V gene: TRBV6-1
CDR3 DNA: TGTGCCAGCAGTCAGGCAATAACAGGGGGCTACGAGCAGTACTTC
CDR3 protein: CASSQAITGGYEQYF

J gene: TRBJ2-1
clone size: NA
D gene: TRBD1
V gene: TRBV2
CDR3 DNA: TGTGCCAGCGTAACCGACCAGGGACAGCCCTACAATGAGCAGTTCTTC
CDR3 protein: CASVTDQGQPYNEQFF

J gene: TRBJ2-3
clone size: NA
D gene: NA
V gene: TRBV19
CDR3 DNA: TGTGCCAGTAGTTTTACCAACCCTAGCGATACGCAGTATTTT
CDR3 protein: CASSFTNPSDTQYF

J gene: TRBJ1-2
clone size: NA
D gene: NA
V gene: TRBV19
CDR3 DNA: TGTGCCAGTAGTCCCCGAGCAGCCAGGGATGGCTACACCTTC
CDR3 protein: CASSPRAARDGYTF

J gene: TRBJ2-2
clone size: NA
D gene: TRBD1
V gene: TRBV4-1
CDR3 DNA: TGCGCCAGCAGCCGGGAAGGACAGGGTGCCACCGGGGAGCTGTTTTTT
CDR3 protein: CASSREGQGATGELFF

J gene: TRBJ1-2
clone size: NA
D gene: NA
V gene: TRBV29-1
CDR3 DNA: TGCAGCGTTGGTTCCGGGTCCCTCTATGGCTACACCTTC
CDR3 protein: CSVGSGSLYGYTF

J gene: TRBJ2-6
clone size: NA
D gene: NA
V gene: TRBV5-4
CDR3 DNA: TGTGCCAGCAGCTGGCAGGGGACTGGGGCCAACGTCCTGACTTTC
CDR3 protein: CASSWQGTGANVLTF

J gene: TRBJ1-4
clone size: NA
D gene: TRBD1
V gene: TRBV5-4
CDR3 DNA: TGTGCCAGCAGTTTACAGGGGGCTGGGGAAAAACTGTTTTTT
CDR3 protein: CASSLQGAGEKLFF

J gene: TRBJ1-1
clone size: NA
D gene: NA
V gene: TRBV13
CDR3 DNA: TGTGCCAGCAGCTTAGAGCGAAAGTTCGAAGCTTTCTTT
CDR3 protein: CASSLERKFEAFF

J gene: TRBJ1-2
clone size: once
D gene: TRBD1
V gene: TRBV11-2
CDR3 DNA: TGTGCCAGCAGCTTAGACGGCGGGACAGGAGGCTATGGCTACACCTTC
CDR3 protein: CASSLDGGTGGYGYTF

J gene: TRBJ2-1
clone size: NA
D gene: NA
V gene: TRBV5-1
CDR3 DNA: TGCGCCAGCAGCTTGGGTGGGGGGGGGCGTGGTGAGCAGTTCTTC
CDR3 protein: CASSLGGGGRGEQFF

J gene: TRBJ2-1
clone size: NA
D gene: TRBD2
V gene: TRBV5-1
CDR3 DNA: TGCGCCAGCAGCTTGTTGAGACCAGCTAGCGGGAGTTTCGATGAGCAGTTCTTC
CDR3 protein: CASSLLRPASGSFDEQFF

J gene: TRBJ1-3
clone size: NA
D gene: NA
V gene: TRBV9
CDR3 DNA: TGTGCCAGCAGCCCCACAGGCTCTGGAAACACCATATATTTT
CDR3 protein: CASSPTGSGNTIYF

J gene: TRBJ1-5
clone size: once
D gene: NA
V gene: TRBV4-1
CDR3 DNA: TGCGCCAGCAGCCAAGAACGGCAGGGCAAACAGCCCCAGCATTTT
CDR3 protein: CASSQERQGKQPQHF

J gene: TRBJ1-4
clone size: few
D gene: TRBD1
V gene: TRBV4-1
CDR3 DNA: TGCGCCAGCAGCCAACTACCGGACAGGGAAAAACTGTTTTTT
CDR3 protein: CASSQLPDREKLFF

J gene: TRBJ2-2
clone size: NA
D gene: TRBD1
V gene: TRBV6-5
CDR3 DNA: TGTGCCAGCAGGGGGACAGGGGGAAACACCGGGGAGCTGTTTTTT
CDR3 protein: CASRGTGGNTGELFF

J gene: TRBJ1-2
clone size: NA
D gene: NA
V gene: TRBV29-1
CDR3 DNA: TGCAGCGTGATGGTGGAACAGGGTAACTATGGCTACACCTTC
CDR3 protein: CSVMVEQGNYGYTF

J gene: TRBJ1-1
clone size: once
D gene: NA
V gene: TRBV2
CDR3 DNA: TGTGCCAGCAGCGAGTACACTGAAGCTTTCTTT
CDR3 protein: CASSEYTEAFF

J gene: TRBJ1-4
clone size: NA
D gene: TRBD1
V gene: TRBV5-8
CDR3 DNA: TGTGCCAGCAGCCGGGACAGGGGTAGGGAAAAACTGTTTTTT
CDR3 protein: CASSRDRGREKLFF

J gene: TRBJ2-3
clone size: NA
D gene: TRBD1
V gene: TRBV10-3
CDR3 DNA: TGTGCCATCAAAAGGGGACAGGATAAAAGCACAGATACGCAGTATTTT
CDR3 protein: CAIKRGQDKSTDTQYF

J gene: TRBJ1-1
clone size: NA
D gene: NA
V gene: TRBV30
CDR3 DNA: TGTGCCTGGAGTCGGGTGATGAACACTGAAGCTTTCTTT
CDR3 protein: CAWSRVMNTEAFF

J gene: TRBJ1-1
clone size: NA
D gene: NA
V gene: TRBV30
CDR3 DNA: TGTGCCTGGAGTCCCATCCTCAGGGTAAACACTGAAGCTTTCTTT
CDR3 protein: CAWSPILRVNTEAFF

J gene: TRBJ2-1
clone size: NA
D gene: NA
V gene: TRBV30
CDR3 DNA: TGTGCCTGGAGTGGCCAACAGGGAGCAGCAAATGAGCAGTTCTTC
CDR3 protein: CAWSGQQGAANEQFF

J gene: TRBJ2-4
clone size: NA
D gene: NA
V gene: TRBV19
CDR3 DNA: TGTGCCAGTAGTATAGGGTCAGGGGCCAAAAACATTCAGTACTTC
CDR3 protein: CASSIGSGAKNIQYF

J gene: TRBJ2-7
clone size: once
D gene: NA
V gene: TRBV6-1
CDR3 DNA: TGTGCCAGCAGGCCAGGGGAGAGGGAAAGCGACGAGCAGTACTTC
CDR3 protein: CASRPGERESDEQYF

J gene: TRBJ1-4
clone size: NA
D gene: NA
V gene: TRBV21-1
CDR3 DNA: TGTGCCAGCCCGCCCGACAGGTCTGAAAAACTGTTTTTT
CDR3 protein: CASPPDRSEKLFF

J gene: TRBJ2-7
clone size: NA
D gene: TRBD2
V gene: TRBV27
CDR3 DNA: TGTGCCAGCAGTCCCCGACCCCTTGCGGGGGGCCGGATTTACGAGCAGTACTTC
CDR3 protein: CASSPRPLAGGRIYEQYF

J gene: TRBJ2-5
clone size: NA
D gene: TRBD1
V gene: TRBV7-9
CDR3 DNA: TGTGCCAGCAGCTCTATCCGGGACAGGGAGGGGGAGACCCAGTACTTC
CDR3 protein: CASSSIRDREGETQYF

J gene: TRBJ2-1
clone size: few
D gene: TRBD1
V gene: TRBV25-1
CDR3 DNA: TGTGCCAGCAGTGAAGAGGACAGGTTATCTGAGCAGTTCTTC
CDR3 protein: CASSEEDRLSEQFF

J gene: TRBJ2-7
clone size: NA
D gene: NA
V gene: TRBV29-1
CDR3 DNA: TGCAGCGTTTCGTCCGGGAATACTCCATCGAACGAGCAGTACTTC
CDR3 protein: CSVSSGNTPSNEQYF

J gene: TRBJ1-2
clone size: NA
D gene: NA
V gene: TRBV14
CDR3 DNA: TGTGCCAGCAGCCAAGGGTCTTACTCTTATGGCTACACCTTC
CDR3 protein: CASSQGSYSYGYTF

J gene: TRBJ2-1
clone size: NA
D gene: NA
V gene: TRBV6-6
CDR3 DNA: TGTGCGCTTCGTAATCCGGGGAGGTTGGGGAATGAGCAGTTCTTC
CDR3 protein: CALRNPGRLGNEQFF

J gene: TRBJ2-7
clone size: NA
D gene: TRBD1
V gene: TRBV29-1
CDR3 DNA: TGCAGCACGACGGGACAGGGTGTCTACGAGCAGTACTTC
CDR3 protein: CSTTGQGVYEQYF

J gene: TRBJ2-7
clone size: NA
D gene: NA
V gene: TRBV30
CDR3 DNA: TGTGCCTGGAGTGTTGGGGCCTACGAGCAGTACTTC
CDR3 protein: CAWSVGAYEQYF